This is a list of T cell receptor beta chains from one sample in a study of tumour-infiltrating T cells in Burkitt lymphoma. Using immunoSEQ multiplex PCR, the repertoire was profiled, and TCRdb retains in-frame clones only, with some absent. The sample lists several thousand clones, about 86% occurring once. Material for sequencing was tumor tissue. These receptor sequences come from a human donor with diffuse large B-cell lymphoma. Some clones in this sample may be carry-over from other donors' samples. The CDR3 runs from the conserved cysteine through the conserved F or W. A D gene is named only where the DNA matches it firmly. Size tells how often a clone was seen (once, few, many) or the class of an expanded clone, and some rows leave it out.

D,J,V,size,DNA,CDR3
TRBD2,TRBJ2-1,TRBV6-1,NA,TGTGCCAGCAGTGATAACAGCGGGGGCTACAATGAGCAGTTCTTC,CASSDNSGGYNEQFF
NA,TRBJ2-5,TRBV6-1,large,TGTGCCAGCAGTGTCCCCAGGGGCCGAGAGACCCAGTACTTC,CASSVPRGRETQYF
NA,TRBJ2-2,TRBV27,NA,TGTGCCAGCAGTTTATTTCCCGGGGAGCTGTTTTTT,CASSLFPGELFF
NA,TRBJ1-5,TRBV18,NA,TGTGCCAGCTCGTCAGCCGGGACGGCCTCCTACAATCAGCCCCAGCATTTT,CASSSAGTASYNQPQHF
NA,TRBJ1-3,TRBV6-5,NA,TGTGCCAGCAGTTACTCGGGGGGCTCTGGAAACACCATATATTTT,CASSYSGGSGNTIYF
NA,TRBJ1-1,TRBV5-1,NA,TGCGCCAGCAGCCGAGGCCAGGTTTCTTTCTTT,CASSRGQVSFF
TRBD2,TRBJ2-3,TRBV19,NA,TGTGCCAGTAGTATCGCTAGCGGGGGCCCGGATACGCAGTATTTT,CASSIASGGPDTQYF
NA,TRBJ2-1,TRBV7-2,once,TGTGCCAGCAGCTACGCTAGATCGGAAAATGAGCAGTTCTTC,CASSYARSENEQFF
TRBD1,TRBJ2-1,TRBV29-1,NA,TGCAGCGTCCTTGGGACAGGGAATTACAATGAGCAGTTCTTC,CSVLGTGNYNEQFF
NA,TRBJ2-1,TRBV30,NA,TGTGCCTGGAGTAGAGTCTCCGGTAACAATGAGCAGTTCTTC,CAWSRVSGNNEQFF
TRBD1,TRBJ2-3,TRBV5-4,NA,TGTGCCAGCAGCCTGGACAGGGGGACAGATACGCAGTATTTT,CASSLDRGTDTQYF
TRBD1,TRBJ1-1,TRBV6-5,NA,TGTGCCAGCATCCAACAGGGGGCGACTGAAGCTTTCTTT,CASIQQGATEAFF
TRBD2,TRBJ2-4,TRBV5-5,NA,TGTGCCAGCACCAAACAGGCGGGAGGGAACATTCAGTACTTC,CASTKQAGGNIQYF
TRBD2,TRBJ2-2,TRBV5-1,NA,TGCGCCAGCTGCGTCGGACTAGCGGGAGTTCCCGGGGAGCTGTTTTTT,CASCVGLAGVPGELFF
NA,TRBJ2-1,TRBV29-1,NA,TGCAGCGCCGTCCGAGGGGCCGGGAATGAGCAGTTCTTC,CSAVRGAGNEQFF
NA,TRBJ2-5,TRBV6-5,NA,TGTGCCAGCAGTTACTCGAGGGGTGGGACGACCCAGTACTTC,CASSYSRGGTTQYF
NA,TRBJ2-6,TRBV5-5,NA,TGTGCCAGCAGCTCCAGGTGGGGGACTGGGGCCAACGTCCTGACTTTC,CASSSRWGTGANVLTF
NA,TRBJ1-1,TRBV18,NA,TGTGCCAGCTCACTCCCGGACCCCCCCAGGAACACTGAAGCTTTCTTT,CASSLPDPPRNTEAFF
NA,TRBJ1-1,TRBV5-5,once,TGTGCCAGCAGCTTGGTCGTGGCCCTTACCACTGAAGCTTTCTTT,CASSLVVALTTEAFF
TRBD1,TRBJ1-1,TRBV18,NA,TGTGCCAGCTCACATGGACAGGGGGCGCGAGGCACTGAAGCTTTCTTT,CASSHGQGARGTEAFF
NA,TRBJ2-3,TRBV2,NA,TGTGCCAGCAGTGAAGGTCCCGAAGATACGCAGTATTTT,CASSEGPEDTQYF
NA,TRBJ1-2,TRBV7-2,NA,TGTGCCAGCAGCTCCCTCGGGGGGTCGGACTATGGCTACACCTTC,CASSSLGGSDYGYTF
NA,TRBJ2-3,TRBV6-6,NA,TGTGCCAGCAGTCCTACACGGGATACGCAGTATTTT,CASSPTRDTQYF
TRBD2,TRBJ2-5,TRBV19,NA,TGTGCCAGTAGTATGGCGAGCGGGGGCCAAGAGACCCAGTACTTC,CASSMASGGQETQYF
NA,TRBJ2-7,TRBV7-8,NA,TGTGCCAGCTCCCCGGGGCAGGACTACGAGCAGTACTTC,CASSPGQDYEQYF
NA,TRBJ1-4,TRBV9,NA,TGTGCCAGCAGCGTTGGGGGAGGCAATGAAAAACTGTTTTTT,CASSVGGGNEKLFF
NA,TRBJ2-4,TRBV28,NA,TGTGCCAGCAGTTTGGTCAAAAACATTCAGTACTTC,CASSLVKNIQYF
TRBD2,TRBJ2-1,TRBV25-1,NA,TGTGCCAGCAGTGACCTACTAGCGGGAGGGCGGAATGAGCAGTTCTTC,CASSDLLAGGRNEQFF
NA,TRBJ1-1,TRBV7-2,NA,TGTGCCAGCAGCTTAAACAGGGTGGGGAACACTGAAGCTTTCTTT,CASSLNRVGNTEAFF